These T cell receptor beta chains were read from a single sample in a study of cytomegalovirus exposure and HLA in healthy donors. Assay: immunoSEQ multiplex PCR; the TCRdb copy retains only in-frame clones and omits some. The sample records 160,000 or so clones, 75% to 80% being singletons. The sequencing sample was made of PBMCs. These receptors originate from a man aged 40-49 years in good health and CMV-seropositive. CDR3s include the opening cysteine and the closing phenylalanine or tryptophan. The order of the fields is CDR3 protein, CDR3 DNA, J gene, V gene, D gene, clone size. The D gene is left open where the match is weak. Clone size, where shown, is once, few, many, or a class for clones that have expanded.

CDR3aa: CASSPWLYGYTF; CDR3nt: TGTGCCAGCAGTCCCTGGCTCTATGGCTACACCTTC; j_gene: TRBJ1-2; v_gene: TRBV28; d_gene: -; abundance: -
CDR3aa: CASSLIITDTQYF; CDR3nt: TGTGCCAGCAGCCTAATAATCACAGATACGCAGTATTTT; j_gene: TRBJ2-3; v_gene: TRBV5-4; d_gene: -; abundance: -
CDR3aa: CASSTGGGSSYGYTF; CDR3nt: TGCGCCAGCAGCACCGGCGGAGGGTCAAGCTATGGCTACACCTTC; j_gene: TRBJ1-2; v_gene: TRBV5-1; d_gene: -; abundance: -
CDR3aa: CAWSQGGNEKLFF; CDR3nt: TGTGCCTGGTCACAGGGCGGGAATGAAAAACTGTTTTTT; j_gene: TRBJ1-4; v_gene: TRBV30; d_gene: -; abundance: -
CDR3aa: CASSPFVGGQISGYF; CDR3nt: TGTGCCAGCAGCCCCTTCGTGGGAGGGCAGATATCGGGGTATTTT; j_gene: TRBJ2-3; v_gene: TRBV5-8; d_gene: TRBD2; abundance: -
CDR3aa: CASRRGAYEQYF; CDR3nt: TGTGCCAGTAGGCGGGGGGCCTACGAGCAGTACTTC; j_gene: TRBJ2-7; v_gene: TRBV6-1; d_gene: TRBD2; abundance: -
CDR3aa: CASSFRTGGNSQYF; CDR3nt: TGTGCCAGCAGTTTTAGGACAGGAGGAAACAGTCAGTACTTC; j_gene: TRBJ2-4; v_gene: TRBV28; d_gene: TRBD1; abundance: -
CDR3aa: CASSLVAGSANEQFF; CDR3nt: TGTGCCAGCAGCTTAGTGGCGGGATCCGCCAATGAGCAGTTCTTC; j_gene: TRBJ2-1; v_gene: TRBV7-9; d_gene: -; abundance: -
CDR3aa: CATRRLRGATNYGYTF; CDR3nt: TGTGCCACTCGGCGGCTCCGGGGGGCGACGAACTATGGCTACACCTTC; j_gene: TRBJ1-2; v_gene: TRBV7-8; d_gene: -; abundance: -
CDR3aa: CASSLALAPYNEQFF; CDR3nt: TGCGCCAGCAGCTTGGCCCTAGCCCCCTACAATGAGCAGTTCTTC; j_gene: TRBJ2-1; v_gene: TRBV5-1; d_gene: -; abundance: -
CDR3aa: CASSLGSAGPQYF; CDR3nt: TGTGCCAGCAGCTTAGGAAGCGCGGGACCGCAGTATTTT; j_gene: TRBJ2-3; v_gene: TRBV11-3; d_gene: -; abundance: -
CDR3aa: CASSRTPLAGPPGETQYF; CDR3nt: TGTGCCAGCAGCCGAACGCCACTAGCGGGCCCCCCGGGGGAGACCCAGTACTTC; j_gene: TRBJ2-5; v_gene: TRBV7-2; d_gene: TRBD2; abundance: -
CDR3aa: CASSLDRGHQPQHF; CDR3nt: TGCGCCAGCAGCTTGGACAGGGGACATCAGCCCCAGCATTTT; j_gene: TRBJ1-5; v_gene: TRBV5-1; d_gene: TRBD1; abundance: -
CDR3aa: CASRIPGTGGHEQFF; CDR3nt: TGTGCCAGTAGGATACCCGGGACAGGGGGTCATGAGCAGTTCTTC; j_gene: TRBJ2-1; v_gene: TRBV19; d_gene: TRBD1; abundance: -
CDR3aa: CASSYRQTLGGYTF; CDR3nt: TGTGCCAGCAGTTACAGACAGACACTCGGTGGCTACACCTTC; j_gene: TRBJ1-2; v_gene: TRBV2; d_gene: -; abundance: -
CDR3aa: CASRLEGAFTAEAFF; CDR3nt: TGTGCAAGTCGCTTAGAGGGGGCCTTTACGGCTGAAGCTTTCTTT; j_gene: TRBJ1-1; v_gene: TRBV12-2; d_gene: -; abundance: -
CDR3aa: CASSGRDSYEQYF; CDR3nt: TGTGCCAGCTCTGGGCGGGACTCCTACGAGCAGTACTTC; j_gene: TRBJ2-7; v_gene: TRBV18; d_gene: -; abundance: -
CDR3aa: CASSDRGLADTQYF; CDR3nt: TGTGCCAGCAGTGACAGGGGACTAGCAGATACGCAGTATTTT; j_gene: TRBJ2-3; v_gene: TRBV6-4; d_gene: TRBD2; abundance: -
CDR3aa: CASSVRGREWYNEQFF; CDR3nt: TGTGCCAGCAGCGTTCGCGGGCGGGAGTGGTACAATGAGCAGTTCTTC; j_gene: TRBJ2-1; v_gene: TRBV9; d_gene: TRBD2; abundance: -
CDR3aa: CASSYSRDRGDYGYTF; CDR3nt: TGTGCCAGCAGTTACTCGCGGGACAGGGGGGACTATGGCTACACCTTC; j_gene: TRBJ1-2; v_gene: TRBV6-5; d_gene: TRBD1; abundance: -
CDR3aa: CASSEEGLRDTQYF; CDR3nt: TGTGCCAGCAGTGAGGAGGGCTTGAGAGATACGCAGTATTTT; j_gene: TRBJ2-3; v_gene: TRBV25-1; d_gene: -; abundance: once
CDR3aa: CASSFEGMNTEAFF; CDR3nt: TGTGCCAGCAGCTTCGAGGGAATGAACACTGAAGCTTTCTTT; j_gene: TRBJ1-1; v_gene: TRBV11-2; d_gene: -; abundance: -
CDR3aa: CASSVGLAGESDTQYF; CDR3nt: TGTGCCAGCAGTGTTGGACTAGCGGGAGAATCAGATACGCAGTATTTT; j_gene: TRBJ2-3; v_gene: TRBV2; d_gene: TRBD2; abundance: -
CDR3aa: CAWSGRVGAKNIQYF; CDR3nt: TGTGCCTGGAGCGGCCGGGTCGGGGCCAAAAACATTCAGTACTTC; j_gene: TRBJ2-4; v_gene: TRBV30; d_gene: -; abundance: -
CDR3aa: CASSLGRGFTNTGELFF; CDR3nt: TGTGCCAGCAGCTTGGGCAGGGGGTTCACTAACACCGGGGAGCTGTTTTTT; j_gene: TRBJ2-2; v_gene: TRBV11-2; d_gene: TRBD1; abundance: -
CDR3aa: CAWSARYEQYF; CDR3nt: TGTGCCTGGAGTGCCCGCTACGAGCAGTACTTC; j_gene: TRBJ2-7; v_gene: TRBV30; d_gene: -; abundance: -
CDR3aa: CASSDPGLAREQYF; CDR3nt: TGTGCCAGCAGCGACCCGGGACTAGCTCGCGAGCAGTACTTC; j_gene: TRBJ2-7; v_gene: TRBV7-2; d_gene: TRBD2; abundance: few
CDR3aa: CASSQGTGGSQPQHF; CDR3nt: TGTGCCAGCAGTCAGGGGACAGGGGGATCTCAGCCCCAGCATTTT; j_gene: TRBJ1-5; v_gene: TRBV2; d_gene: TRBD1; abundance: once
CDR3aa: CAIRAQGLDEQFF; CDR3nt: TGTGCCATCAGGGCACAGGGTCTAGATGAGCAGTTCTTC; j_gene: TRBJ2-1; v_gene: TRBV10-3; d_gene: -; abundance: few
CDR3aa: CASSPFGGGASNEKLFF; CDR3nt: TGTGCCAGCAGCCCGTTCGGTGGGGGGGCAAGTAATGAAAAACTGTTTTTT; j_gene: TRBJ1-4; v_gene: TRBV7-9; d_gene: -; abundance: once
CDR3aa: CASSLASGGTYEQYF; CDR3nt: TGCGCCAGCAGCTTGGCCTCAGGGGGGACCTACGAGCAGTACTTC; j_gene: TRBJ2-7; v_gene: TRBV5-1; d_gene: -; abundance: -
CDR3aa: CASSPASGRSTDTQYF; CDR3nt: TGTGCCAGCAGTCCGGCTAGCGGGAGGAGCACAGATACGCAGTATTTT; j_gene: TRBJ2-3; v_gene: TRBV28; d_gene: TRBD2; abundance: -
CDR3aa: CASSPRLAGDSKLFF; CDR3nt: TGTGCCAGCAGCCCAAGACTAGCGGGAGATTCGAAGCTGTTTTTT; j_gene: TRBJ2-2; v_gene: TRBV7-6; d_gene: TRBD2; abundance: -
CDR3aa: CASIRPGSGQTEQFF; CDR3nt: TGTGCCAGCATCCGACCGGGTAGCGGGCAGACTGAGCAGTTCTTC; j_gene: TRBJ2-1; v_gene: TRBV6-1; d_gene: TRBD2; abundance: -
CDR3aa: CASSFASGAPDTQYF; CDR3nt: TGTGCCAGCAGTTTTGCTAGCGGGGCCCCAGATACGCAGTATTTT; j_gene: TRBJ2-3; v_gene: TRBV27; d_gene: TRBD2; abundance: -
CDR3aa: CASSLEALAGAKNSQYF; CDR3nt: TGTGCCAGCAGCTTAGAGGCCCTAGCGGGAGCCAAAAACAGTCAGTACTTC; j_gene: TRBJ2-4; v_gene: TRBV7-8; d_gene: TRBD2; abundance: -
CDR3aa: CSGGQGNTEAFF; CDR3nt: TGCAGCGGTGGGCAAGGGAACACTGAAGCTTTCTTT; j_gene: TRBJ1-1; v_gene: TRBV29-1; d_gene: -; abundance: -
CDR3aa: CATSRGLAGGNEQFF; CDR3nt: TGTGCCACCAGCAGGGGACTAGCGGGAGGCAATGAGCAGTTCTTC; j_gene: TRBJ2-1; v_gene: TRBV15; d_gene: TRBD2; abundance: -
CDR3aa: CASMRTSGDEQYF; CDR3nt: TGTGCCAGCATGAGGACTAGCGGGGACGAGCAGTACTTC; j_gene: TRBJ2-7; v_gene: TRBV6-5; d_gene: TRBD2; abundance: -
CDR3aa: CASSLTGGTPSDEQFF; CDR3nt: TGTGCCAGCAGCTTAACGGGCGGGACCCCCTCCGATGAGCAGTTCTTC; j_gene: TRBJ2-1; v_gene: TRBV7-3; d_gene: -; abundance: -
CDR3aa: CASSPLYGTSGYEQYF; CDR3nt: TGTGCCAGCAGCCCTTTGTATGGGACTAGCGGGTACGAGCAGTACTTC; j_gene: TRBJ2-7; v_gene: TRBV28; d_gene: TRBD2; abundance: many
CDR3aa: CAWMQGRLQETQYF; CDR3nt: TGTGCCTGGATGCAAGGGAGGCTCCAAGAGACCCAGTACTTC; j_gene: TRBJ2-5; v_gene: TRBV30; d_gene: -; abundance: -
CDR3aa: CASSPLSGSDIQYF; CDR3nt: TGTGCCAGCTCACCACTTTCCGGGAGTGACATTCAGTACTTC; j_gene: TRBJ2-4; v_gene: TRBV18; d_gene: -; abundance: -
CDR3aa: CASSMLAGVTDTQYF; CDR3nt: TGTGCCAGTAGTATGCTAGCGGGAGTCACAGATACGCAGTATTTT; j_gene: TRBJ2-3; v_gene: TRBV19; d_gene: TRBD2; abundance: -
CDR3aa: CASSLDRAYNEQFF; CDR3nt: TGTGCCAGCAGCTTAGACAGGGCCTACAATGAGCAGTTCTTC; j_gene: TRBJ2-1; v_gene: TRBV11-1; d_gene: -; abundance: -
CDR3aa: CASSRSPGNTIYF; CDR3nt: TGTGCCAGCAGCCGTAGCCCTGGAAACACCATATATTTT; j_gene: TRBJ1-3; v_gene: TRBV7-2; d_gene: -; abundance: -
CDR3aa: CASSSRDGGYSNQPQHF; CDR3nt: TGTGCCAGCAGCTCTCGTGACGGGGGATATAGCAATCAGCCCCAGCATTTT; j_gene: TRBJ1-5; v_gene: TRBV7-8; d_gene: -; abundance: -
CDR3aa: CATSSGTGNNEQFF; CDR3nt: TGTGCCACCAGCAGCGGGACAGGGAACAATGAGCAGTTCTTC; j_gene: TRBJ2-1; v_gene: TRBV15; d_gene: TRBD1; abundance: few
CDR3aa: CASSLAGGWFF; CDR3nt: TGTGCCAGCAGCCTAGCGGGAGGGTGGTTCTTC; j_gene: TRBJ2-1; v_gene: TRBV25-1; d_gene: TRBD2; abundance: -